The entry below gives a single TCR beta chain sequence along with its context. Losses at the gene ends were 3 bases for V and 5 bases for J; bases not matched to a gene: 11. The length of the CDR3 is 16 residues. Germline V lookup: CDR1 LGHDT, CDR2 YNNKEL (reference sequence). Assay: immunoSEQ multiplex PCR; the TCRdb copy retains only in-frame clones and omits some. The sample lists 350,000 to 450,000 clones; around 87% were seen once. These data come from a study of blood T cell repertoires in COVID-19. The TCR comes from a woman aged 55 to 70 with COVID-19, enrolled during active disease. Source material: peripheral blood. The rearrangement joins TRBV3-1 (or the pseudogene TRBV3-2) to TRBJ2-3; TRBD2 matches 7 bases. CDR3 nucleotide sequence: TGTGCCAGCAGCCATAGTCTTCCGGGCGGGAGAGATACGCAGTATTTT. Encoded protein: CASSHSLPGGRDTQYF.